The rows below give T cell receptor beta chains drawn from one sample of a study of OX40 agonist ivuxolimab in advanced cancers. Here immunoSEQ multiplex PCR was the method, and the copy in TCRdb shows in-frame clones only, minus some. The sample holds 50,000 to 70,000 clones, about 85% seen once. Sample: CD4+ or CD8+ T cells sorted from blood, taken in a trial of the OX40 agonist ivuxolimab. The source is an adult with an advanced solid tumor such as melanoma, head and neck, liver or kidney cancer. The CDR3 runs from the conserved cysteine through the conserved F or W. The order of the fields is J gene, clone size, V gene, D gene, CDR3 protein, CDR3 DNA. The D gene is left open where the match is weak. Rows give clone size only sometimes, using once, few, many, or a class for an expanded clone.

>TRBJ2-7|NA|TRBV6-1|TRBD1
CATQDRGPYEQYF
TGTGCCACCCAGGACAGGGGGCCCTACGAGCAGTACTTC
>TRBJ2-2|once|TRBV7-8|NA
CASSFSGTSNTGELFF
TGTGCCAGCAGTTTCTCAGGGACTTCAAACACCGGGGAGCTGTTTTTT
>TRBJ2-3|NA|TRBV6-1|TRBD2
CASSAGGLAVSTDTQYF
TGTGCCAGCAGTGCCGGAGGACTAGCGGTGAGCACAGATACGCAGTATTTT
>TRBJ2-7|NA|TRBV7-3|NA
CASRRDHYSYEQYF
TGTGCCAGCAGGAGGGACCATTATTCCTACGAGCAGTACTTC
>TRBJ2-5|NA|TRBV10-3|NA
CAISAEPQETQYF
TGTGCCATCAGCGCGGAGCCCCAAGAGACCCAGTACTTC
>TRBJ2-2|NA|TRBV5-5|TRBD2
CASSFGLAGLSGELFF
TGTGCCAGCAGCTTTGGCCTAGCGGGACTGTCAGGGGAGCTGTTTTTT
>TRBJ2-2|once|TRBV7-3|NA
CASSLGPNGGTGELFF
TGTGCCAGCAGCTTAGGACCGAACGGGGGCACCGGGGAGCTGTTTTTT
>TRBJ2-7|NA|TRBV7-9|NA
CASSLGWSPHEQYF
TGTGCCAGCAGCTTAGGATGGTCGCCTCACGAGCAGTACTTC
>TRBJ1-2|NA|TRBV5-1|TRBD1
CASSPGGNYGYTF
TGCGCCAGCAGCCCAGGGGGAAACTATGGCTACACCTTC
>TRBJ2-1|NA|TRBV10-3|TRBD2
CAIRTSGFYNEQFF
TGTGCCATCAGAACTAGCGGATTCTACAATGAGCAGTTCTTC
>TRBJ1-2|NA|TRBV7-2|NA
CASSRPIGTYGYTF
TGTGCCAGCAGTCGCCCTATAGGGACCTATGGCTACACCTTC
>TRBJ2-7|once|TRBV5-6|NA
CASSRDRRWGYEQYF
TGTGCCAGCAGCCGCGACAGAAGGTGGGGCTACGAGCAGTACTTC
>TRBJ2-6|NA|TRBV14|TRBD1
CASSQVWTGSSGANVLTF
TGTGCCAGCAGCCAAGTGTGGACAGGGTCCTCTGGGGCCAACGTCCTGACTTTC
>TRBJ1-2|NA|TRBV30|NA
CAWSVTGYGYTF
TGTGCCTGGAGTGTGACAGGCTATGGCTACACCTTC
>TRBJ1-2|NA|TRBV20-1|NA
CSARVTYGYTF
TGCAGTGCTAGGGTTACCTATGGCTACACCTTC
>TRBJ2-1|NA|TRBV27|TRBD1
CATFSGTGFNEQFF
TGTGCCACCTTTAGTGGGACAGGGTTTAATGAGCAGTTCTTC
>TRBJ1-1|few|TRBV10-3|NA
CAISAGGRTEAFF
TGTGCCATCTCCGCCGGGGGGAGGACTGAAGCTTTCTTT
>TRBJ2-1|NA|TRBV23-1|TRBD1
CASSFGTGDKSVNEQFF
TGCGCCAGCAGCTTCGGGACAGGGGATAAATCGGTCAATGAGCAGTTCTTC
>TRBJ2-3|NA|TRBV7-3|TRBD2
CASSTGTSGDTQYF
TGTGCCAGCAGCACGGGGACTAGCGGTGATACGCAGTATTTT
>TRBJ1-2|NA|TRBV15|NA
CATSREAGLAYGYTF
TGTGCCACCAGCAGAGAGGCAGGGTTGGCCTATGGCTACACCTTC
>TRBJ1-4|NA|TRBV7-8|NA
CASSSRAANEKLFF
TGTGCCAGCAGCTCCCGGGCAGCTAATGAAAAACTGTTTTTT
>TRBJ1-1|NA|TRBV20-1|TRBD1
CSALGQGRAFF
TGCAGTGCCCTTGGACAGGGAAGAGCTTTCTTT
>TRBJ2-5|NA|TRBV18|NA
CASSPTWGETQYF
TGTGCCAGCTCACCAACCTGGGGCGAGACCCAGTACTTC
>TRBJ2-7|NA|TRBV4-1|NA
CASSQDWAGSSYEQYF
TGCGCCAGCAGCCAAGATTGGGCCGGGAGCAGTTACGAGCAGTACTTC
>TRBJ1-2|NA|TRBV9|NA
CASTRGGYGYTF
TGTGCCAGCACCCGGGGAGGGTATGGCTACACCTTC
>TRBJ1-1|NA|TRBV9|NA
CASSVEVRAGLNTEAFF
TGTGCCAGCAGCGTAGAGGTCAGGGCGGGGTTGAACACTGAAGCTTTCTTT
>TRBJ2-1|NA|TRBV7-3|TRBD2
CASSPPGTTNNEQFF
TGTGCCAGCAGCCCCCCGGGGACTACCAACAATGAGCAGTTCTTC
>TRBJ2-7|NA|TRBV5-4|TRBD1
CASSLGGGAPKEQYF
TGTGCCAGCAGCTTGGGAGGGGGCGCCCCGAAAGAGCAGTACTTC
>TRBJ1-2|NA|TRBV18|NA
CASSGQTYGYTF
TGTGCCAGCTCAGGACAGACCTATGGCTACACCTTC
>TRBJ2-7|NA|TRBV7-7|NA
CASSLDRDLEQYF
TGTGCTAGCAGCTTAGACCGGGACCTAGAGCAGTACTTC
>TRBJ2-7|NA|TRBV15|NA
CATSRGGSHYEQYF
TGTGCCACCAGCAGAGGGGGCAGCCACTACGAGCAGTACTTC
>TRBJ1-4|NA|TRBV29-1|TRBD1
CSANRGTNEKLFF
TGCAGCGCCAACAGGGGAACTAATGAAAAACTGTTTTTT
>TRBJ2-7|NA|TRBV5-6|NA
CASSSLGISSYEQYF
TGTGCCAGCAGCTCTCTAGGGATAAGCTCCTACGAGCAGTACTTC
>TRBJ2-7|NA|TRBV10-2|TRBD2
CASRASGRTSSEQYF
TGCGCCAGCAGGGCTAGCGGGAGAACCAGCTCCGAGCAGTACTTC
>TRBJ2-7|NA|TRBV15|NA
CATSRDLAGYEQYF
TGTGCCACCAGCAGAGATCTCGCAGGCTACGAGCAGTACTTC
>TRBJ1-2|NA|TRBV10-3|NA
CAISVGGNYGYTF
TGTGCCATCAGTGTAGGAGGGAACTATGGCTACACCTTC
>TRBJ2-1|once|TRBV7-3|TRBD2
CASSPGGAGGYNEQFF
TGTGCCAGCAGCCCAGGGGGAGCGGGAGGGTACAATGAGCAGTTCTTC
>TRBJ1-1|NA|TRBV18|NA
CASSQTRNTEAFF
TGTGCCAGCTCCCAAACAAGGAACACTGAAGCTTTCTTT
>TRBJ2-1|NA|TRBV18|NA
CASSPSRNNEQFF
TGTGCCAGCTCCCCGTCAAGAAACAATGAGCAGTTCTTC
>TRBJ1-2|NA|TRBV6-6|NA
CASSYETGGYGYTF
TGTGCCAGCAGTTACGAGACAGGAGGATATGGCTACACCTTC
>TRBJ2-3|NA|TRBV7-2|NA
CASSPGGPFMQYF
TGTGCCAGCAGTCCCGGGGGGCCGTTTATGCAGTATTTT
>TRBJ1-4|NA|TRBV19|NA
CASSSRTALNEKLFF
TGTGCCAGTAGTTCCCGGACAGCGCTGAACGAAAAACTGTTTTTT
>TRBJ2-1|once|TRBV11-1|TRBD2
CASSLGSGRGGRDEQFF
TGTGCCAGCAGCTTAGGATCTGGTCGGGGGGGCCGGGATGAGCAGTTCTTC
>TRBJ2-7|NA|TRBV7-8|TRBD2
CASNFLAGGRGQYF
TGTGCCAGCAACTTCCTAGCGGGAGGACGGGGGCAGTACTTC
>TRBJ1-2|NA|TRBV5-1|NA
CASSFGNYGYTF
TGCGCCAGCAGCTTCGGGAACTATGGCTACACCTTC
>TRBJ2-7|NA|TRBV11-2|NA
CASSLGGLWEQYF
TGTGCCAGCAGCTTAGGAGGGTTGTGGGAGCAGTACTTC
>TRBJ2-5|NA|TRBV18|TRBD2
CASSPWTSGRETQYF
TGTGCCAGCTCACCTTGGACTAGCGGGAGAGAGACCCAGTACTTC
>TRBJ2-4|NA|TRBV19|NA
CASSIIKGRENIQYF
TGTGCCAGTAGTATAATAAAGGGGCGTGAAAACATTCAGTACTTC
>TRBJ2-5|NA|TRBV19|TRBD2
CASSSMGGETQYF
TGTGCCAGTAGTAGTATGGGAGGGGAGACCCAGTACTTC
>TRBJ1-2|NA|TRBV19|TRBD1
CASSTTGESYGYTF
TGTGCCAGTAGCACGACAGGGGAAAGCTATGGCTACACCTTC
>TRBJ2-5|NA|TRBV10-3|TRBD2
CAISVGLAGAGQYF
TGTGCCATCAGTGTAGGACTAGCGGGAGCTGGGCAGTACTTC
>TRBJ2-3|NA|TRBV7-9|TRBD2
CASSLTSGPTDTQYF
TGTGCCAGCAGCTTAACTAGCGGGCCTACAGATACGCAGTATTTT
>TRBJ2-1|NA|TRBV7-3|TRBD2
CASSARGGHDEQFF
TGTGCCAGCAGCGCCCGGGGGGGTCACGATGAGCAGTTCTTC